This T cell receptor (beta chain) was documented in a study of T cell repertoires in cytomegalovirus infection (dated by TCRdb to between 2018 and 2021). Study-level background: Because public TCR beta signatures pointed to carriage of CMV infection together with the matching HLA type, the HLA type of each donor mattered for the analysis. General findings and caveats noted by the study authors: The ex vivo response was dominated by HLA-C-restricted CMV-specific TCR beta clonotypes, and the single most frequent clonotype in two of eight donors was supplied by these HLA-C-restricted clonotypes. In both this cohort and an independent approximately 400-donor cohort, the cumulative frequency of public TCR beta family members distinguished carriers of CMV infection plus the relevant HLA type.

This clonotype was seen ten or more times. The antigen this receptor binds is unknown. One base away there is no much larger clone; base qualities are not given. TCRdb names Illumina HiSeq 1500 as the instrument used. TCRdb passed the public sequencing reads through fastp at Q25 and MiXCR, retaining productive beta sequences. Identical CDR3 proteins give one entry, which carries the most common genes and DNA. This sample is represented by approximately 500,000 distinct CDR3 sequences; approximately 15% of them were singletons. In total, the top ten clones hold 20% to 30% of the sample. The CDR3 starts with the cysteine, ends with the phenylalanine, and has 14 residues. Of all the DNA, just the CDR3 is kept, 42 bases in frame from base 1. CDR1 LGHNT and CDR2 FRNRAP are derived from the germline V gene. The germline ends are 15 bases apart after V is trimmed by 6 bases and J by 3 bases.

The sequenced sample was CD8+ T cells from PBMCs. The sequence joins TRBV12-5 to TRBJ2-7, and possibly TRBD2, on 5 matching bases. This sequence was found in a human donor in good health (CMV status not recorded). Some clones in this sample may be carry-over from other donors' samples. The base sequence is TGTGCTAGTGGACTAGACTCATACTTCTACGAGCAGTACTTC. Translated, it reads CASGLDSYFYEQYF.